These 31 T cell receptor beta chains came from one sample sequenced in a study of technical replicates of blood from a few donors. TCRdb keeps only in-frame clones here, not all; method: immunoSEQ multiplex PCR. Among about 81,000 clones listed, approximately 94% were seen once. Sequencing input: T cells isolated from PBMCs. The receptors derive from a human donor in good health.

The chain uses TRBV6-6 and TRBJ1-2; D call uncertain. The germline V gene has CDR1 MNHNY and CDR2 SVGAGI (reference sequence). V was trimmed by 0 bases and J by 5 bases, leaving 10 bases between them. CDR3 length equals 14 residues. CDR3 sequence (DNA): TGTGCCAGCAGTTACTCGGCCGAAAAGTATGGCTACACCTTC. Residues: CASSYSAEKYGYTF.

The rearrangement links TRBV6-1 to TRBJ1-5; D remains unclear. Germline CDR1 and CDR2: MNHNS and SASEGT. CDR3 length: 16 amino acids. V was shortened by 2 bases and J by 0 bases, with 11 bases between the two germline ends. The CDR3 DNA reads TGTGCCAGCAGTGAACAGAGGAGGAATAGCAATCAGCCCCAGCATTTT. As protein: CASSEQRRNSNQPQHF.

The sample holds one count of this clone. This chain joins TRBV19 and TRBJ2-1, with a tentative D call TRBD1 (6 bases). This CDR3 has 15 amino acids. Germline CDR1 is LNHDA and CDR2 is SQIVND (reference sequence). Trimming pared 5 bases from V and 3 bases from J, leaving 14 bases between. CDR3 loop: CASSGTRTDYNEQFF. The CDR3 nucleotides read TGTGCCAGTAGTGGAACTAGGACAGACTACAATGAGCAGTTCTTC.

The genes are TRBV19 and TRBJ2-2, with D perhaps TRBD1 (5 bases). Between the trimmed V and J ends, which lost 7 bases and 6 bases, there was a span of 15 bases. Germline assignment: CDR1 LNHDA and CDR2 SQIVND (reference sequence). This CDR3 comprises 14 residues. The CDR3 spells CASKLQGSAGELFF. CDR3 DNA sequence: TGTGCCAGTAAACTCCAGGGTAGTGCCGGGGAGCTGTTTTTT.

The chain has TRBV6-6 and TRBJ2-1; 9 positions agree with TRBD1. The J segment lost 5 bases and the V segment lost 6 bases, leaving 11 bases of the junction unmatched. From germline, CDR1 is MNHNY and CDR2 SVGAGI (reference sequence). This CDR3 comprises 16 residues. The CDR3 spells CASRVPTGQGDNEQFF. In nucleotides, the CDR3 is TGTGCCAGCAGAGTACCCACGGGACAGGGCGACAATGAGCAGTTCTTC.

The chain joins TRBV5-6 to TRBJ1-3, with 11 bases aligning to TRBD1. The germline V gene has CDR1 SGHDT and CDR2 YYEEEE. CDR3 size: 15 residues. CDR3 nucleotide sequence: TGTGGGGGACAGGGGGTATTGAATGCTGGAAACACCATATATTTT. This sequence encodes CGGQGVLNAGNTIYF.

The chain combines TRBV7-2 with TRBJ1-1, with D tentatively TRBD1 (6 bases). Trimming removed 3 bases at V and 1 base at J, with 12 bases between. CDR3 size: 15 residues. Germline-derived CDR1 and CDR2 are SGHTA and FQGNSA. CDR3 residues: CASSFTGRGNTEAFF. DNA for the CDR3: TGTGCCAGCAGCTTCACGGGCAGGGGGAACACTGAAGCTTTCTTT.

The chain employs TRBV29-1 and TRBJ1-1, with TRBD1 matching 9 bases. Germline V gene sequence: CDR1 SQVTM, CDR2 ANQGSEA. The J segment lost 6 bases and the V segment lost 7 bases, leaving 6 bases of the junction unmatched. There are 12 residues in the CDR3. The CDR3 coding sequence is TGCAGCGCCACGACAGGGGGTGCTGAAGCTTTCTTT. Encoded protein: CSATTGGAEAFF.

The chain uses TRBV28 and TRBJ2-7; D remains unclear. Germline V gives CDR1 MDHEN, CDR2 SYDVKM. Trimming pared 5 bases from V and 0 bases from J, leaving 14 bases between. The CDR3 length is 15 residues. CDR3 in amino acids: CASSPRVGYSYEQYF. The CDR3 DNA reads TGTGCCAGCAGTCCTCGGGTCGGGTACTCCTACGAGCAGTACTTC.

The chain combines TRBV6-5 with TRBJ2-1; TRBD2 matches 7 bases. V trimming: 5 bases; J trimming: 9 bases; junction bases outside the gene matches: 7. CDR1 is MNHEY and CDR2 is SVGAGI in the germline V gene. CDR3 length: 13 residues. CDR3 sequence: CASSRGREGEQFF. In DNA, the CDR3 is TGTGCCAGCAGTCGCGGGAGAGAAGGTGAGCAGTTCTTC.

The chain uses TRBV9 and TRBJ2-1, with 14 bases aligning to TRBD2. Germline-derived CDR1 and CDR2 are SGDLS and YYNGEE. J lost 0 bases, V lost 1 base, and 6 bases had no gene match. The CDR3 runs 19 residues. The CDR3 DNA sequence: TGTGCCAGCAGCGTAACGGGACTAGCGGGGGCAAGCTCCTACAATGAGCAGTTCTTC. This translates into CASSVTGLAGASSYNEQFF.

The rearrangement uses TRBV27 and TRBJ2-6; 9 bases are a match to TRBD1. The CDR3 is 17 amino acids. In germline, CDR1 is MNHEY, CDR2 SMNVEV (reference sequence). The ends lost 5 bases at V and 2 bases at J; junction bases unmatched: 7. The DNA of the CDR3 is TGTGCCAGCAGTACGAGAGACAGGGGGGCTGGGGCCAACGTCCTGACTTTC. This encodes CASSTRDRGAGANVLTF.

The CDR3 loop is CASSRGSYGYGYTF. For the CDR3, the DNA is TGTGCCAGCAGTAGGGGGTCTTACGGATATGGCTACACCTTC. The chain is built from TRBV27 and TRBJ1-2; a possible D gene is TRBD1 (6 bases). The CDR3 contains 14 residues. Germline-derived CDR1 and CDR2 are MNHEY and SMNVEV (reference sequence). V lost 5 bases and J lost 5, with 15 bases in between.

The chain uses TRBV6-1 and TRBJ2-7; 8 bases align to TRBD2. Unmatched junction bases numbered 4, after V lost 0 bases and J lost 3 bases. The germline gives CDR1 MNHNS, CDR2 SASEGT. The CDR3 sequence is 15 residues long. The CDR3 DNA reads as TGTGCCAGCAGTGAAGCTACACTAGCGGTCTACGAGCAGTACTTC. This sequence encodes CASSEATLAVYEQYF.

The gene calls are TRBV9 and TRBJ2-1; 7 bases map to TRBD2. V gave up 4 bases and J gave up 4 bases; unmatched junction bases: 5. The CDR3 runs 14 residues. Germline V gene sequence: CDR1 SGDLS, CDR2 YYNGEE. This CDR3 is CASSPGGTYNEQFF. The CDR3 nucleotides read TGTGCCAGCAGCCCCGGGGGGACTTACAATGAGCAGTTCTTC.

This sequence joins TRBV2 and TRBJ2-7; TRBD1 matches 11 bases. This CDR3 contains 14 residues. Germline CDR1 SNHLY, CDR2 FYNNEI. Trimming at V came to 7 bases and at J to 3 bases, leaving 5 bases not matched to a gene. CDR3 protein: CASTPGQGGYEQYF. The CDR3 nucleotides are TGTGCCAGCACACCGGGACAGGGGGGCTACGAGCAGTACTTC.

The chain couples TRBV15 to TRBJ1-2, with TRBD1 identical over 7 bases. CDR3 size: 13 residues. Germline V gives CDR1 LNHNV, CDR2 YYDKDF (reference sequence). The ends lost 8 bases at V and 0 bases at J; junction bases unmatched: 3. The CDR3, as DNA: TGTGCCACCGGGACAGTCTCTAACTATGGCTACACCTTC. This codes for CATGTVSNYGYTF.

The gene calls are TRBV7-9 and TRBJ2-6, with 10 positions matching TRBD1. The germline gives CDR1 SEHNR, CDR2 FQNEAQ (reference sequence). J was trimmed by 3 bases and V by 4 bases; bases with no gene match: 12. The length of the CDR3 is 19 residues. The DNA for the CDR3 is TGTGCCAGCAGCTCCACTCGGGACAGGGGCTCGGTTGGGGCCAACGTCCTGACTTTC. Residues: CASSSTRDRGSVGANVLTF.

The V and J genes are TRBV6-5 and TRBJ2-7; TRBD2 matches 13 bases. The CDR3 contains 14 residues. The junction had 4 bases not matched to a gene; V was cut back by 6 bases and J by 5 bases. CDR1 and CDR2 (germline): MNHEY, SVGAGI. CDR3 sequence: CASSRLAGGNEQYF. In DNA, the CDR3 is TGTGCCAGCAGCCGACTAGCGGGAGGAAACGAGCAGTACTTC.

This sequence joins TRBV5-1 and TRBJ2-7, with 10 bases fitting TRBD2. The CDR3 is made up of 15 amino acids. Germline V gives CDR1 SGHRS, CDR2 YFSETQ. Trimming took 4 bases from V and 2 from J; bases not matched to a gene: 6. CDR3: CASSPGLAVTYEQYF. The CDR3 coding sequence is TGCGCCAGCAGCCCAGGACTAGCGGTAACCTACGAGCAGTACTTC. The full variable domain, completed using reference TRBV5-1 and TRBJ2-7, is KAGVTQTPRYLIKTRGQQVTLSCSPISGHRSVSWYQQTPGQGLQFLFEYFSETQRNKGNFPGRFSGRQFSNSRSEMNVSTLELGDSALYLCASSPGLAVTYEQYFGPGTRLTVT.

The V call is TRBV6-5, the J call TRBJ2-2; D is unresolved. Per germline, CDR1 MNHEY and CDR2 SVGAGI. V was shortened by 6 bases and J by 5 bases, with 10 bases between the two germline ends. This CDR3 spans 13 amino acids. The CDR3, as DNA: TGTGCCAGCAGGCGTCTACTAACCGGGGAGCTGTTTTTT. Protein sequence: CASRRLLTGELFF.

In its sample, this clone was seen once. This chain links TRBV6-5 with TRBJ1-3; D gene uncertain. CDR3 length: 14 residues. The V gene lost 6 bases and the J gene lost 4 bases, with 13 bases spanning the gap. CDR1 MNHEY and CDR2 SVGAGI come from the germline V gene. The CDR3 nucleotides read TGTGCCAGCAGCAACCCGGGTCTCGGAAACACCATATATTTT. Its protein is CASSNPGLGNTIYF.

The CDR3 is CASSVSGSTDTQYF. The CDR3 region has the DNA TGTGCCAGCAGCGTAAGCGGTAGCACAGATACGCAGTATTTT. V is TRBV9 and J is TRBJ2-3, with a weak D call TRBD2 (5 bases). This CDR3 is 14 amino acids long. V was shortened by 1 base and J by 0 bases, with 6 bases between the two germline ends. Germline-derived CDR1 and CDR2 are SGDLS and YYNGEE. The whole variable domain, remainder taken from reference TRBV9 and TRBJ2-3, is DSGVTQTPKHLITATGQRVTLRCSPRSGDLSVYWYQQSLDQGLQFLIQYYNGEERAKGNILERFSAQQFPDLHSELNLSSLELGDSALYFCASSVSGSTDTQYFGPGTRLTVL.

The rearrangement links TRBV10-3 to TRBJ2-3, with TRBD2 matching 8 bases. Germline CDR1 is ENHRY and CDR2 is SYGVKD. Losses at the gene ends were 0 bases for V and 3 bases for J; bases not matched to a gene: 8. The CDR3 is 17 amino acids. CDR3 loop: CAISESGTRRGTDTQYF. As DNA, the CDR3 is TGTGCCATCAGTGAGTCCGGGACTAGGAGGGGAACAGATACGCAGTATTTT.

The chain recombines TRBV19 with TRBJ2-3; 10 positions match TRBD2. The V gene end was trimmed by 5 bases and the J gene end by 0 bases; junction bases not matched to a gene: 2. The germline CDR1 and CDR2 sequences are LNHDA and SQIVND (reference sequence). This CDR3 spans 15 amino acids. The CDR3 region is CASSRTSGSTDTQYF. The CDR3 DNA reads TGTGCCAGTAGTCGGACTAGCGGAAGCACAGATACGCAGTATTTT.

CDR3 sequence (DNA): TGCGCCAGCACCCAACAACTAGCGGGGCTCAACAATGAGCAGTTCTTC. As protein: CASTQQLAGLNNEQFF. The chain links TRBV5-1 to TRBJ2-1, with 10 bases that match TRBD2. With 6 bases clipped from V and 5 bases from J, the junction kept 11 bases outside the gene matches. The CDR3 has 16 amino acids. The germline gives CDR1 SGHRS, CDR2 YFSETQ.

The chain recombines TRBV7-9 with TRBJ1-1; D call uncertain. This CDR3 spans 13 amino acids. Between the trimmed V and J ends, which lost 5 bases and 9 bases, there was a span of 16 bases. From germline, CDR1 is SEHNR and CDR2 FQNEAQ (reference sequence). The CDR3 reads CASSPREGLQAFF. The DNA of the CDR3 is TGTGCCAGCAGCCCCCGCGAGGGCCTCCAAGCTTTCTTT.

The chain recombines TRBV2 with TRBJ2-1; a possible D gene is TRBD2 (5 bases). The germline V gene has CDR1 SNHLY and CDR2 FYNNEI. V lost 8 bases and J lost 10, with 15 bases in between. The CDR3 is made up of 12 amino acids. CDR3 sequence reads: CASGVGGLEQFF. CDR3 DNA sequence: TGTGCCAGCGGGGTAGGCGGGCTAGAGCAGTTCTTC.

The chain links TRBV9 to TRBJ2-3; tentative D call: TRBD2 (6 bases). Germline V gives CDR1 SGDLS, CDR2 YYNGEE. CDR3 length: 14 residues. Trimming took 5 bases from V and 1 from J, leaving 11 bases between them. CDR3 loop: CASRGGFGTDTQYF. CDR3 sequence (DNA): TGTGCCAGCAGAGGAGGGTTTGGCACAGATACGCAGTATTTT.

This clone was recorded only once. The chain is built from TRBV30 and TRBJ2-2, with TRBD2 matching 8 bases. Per the germline V gene, CDR1 is GTSNPN and CDR2 is SVGIG (reference sequence). The CDR3 extends over 16 amino acids. V was clipped by 4 bases and J by 3 bases; unmatched bases: 10. The CDR3 DNA sequence: TGTGCCTGGACCCGACGGGGGGGGCTGGACACCGGGGAGCTGTTTTTT. Protein: CAWTRRGGLDTGELFF.

This clone came up once. The V gene is TRBV10-3, the J gene TRBJ2-7; the D gene is possibly TRBD1 (6 bases). The germline V gene encodes CDR1 ENHRY and CDR2 SYGVKD. The CDR3 has 17 amino acids. Trimming cost V 0 bases and J 3 bases, with 18 bases left between them. The CDR3 bases are TGTGCCATCAGTGAGTCGATATTAGGGACAAGGAACTACGAGCAGTACTTC. This codes for CAISESILGTRNYEQYF.